This TCR beta chain is from a study of T-cell memory formation after mild COVID-19. V was pared by 0 bases and J by 2 bases, with 15 bases of the junction left unmatched. CDR1 and CDR2 (germline): LGHNA, YNFKEQ. There are 20 residues in the CDR3. Each CDR3 protein gets one entry after TCRdb re-called the 5' RACE reads with MiXCR. Of 400,000 to 550,000 distinct CDR3 sequences listed, nearly 25% are singletons. Sequenced material: PBMCs or a T cell subset sorted from them (not recorded which). The sequence derives from an adult woman who had mild COVID-19 (a few samples of this study predate the infection). Cell type and time point are not known. This chain joins TRBV4-2 and TRBJ1-5; 8 nucleotides agree with TRBD1. The CDR3 DNA is TGTGCCAGCAGCCAAGATCCAGGAAGGATCGGGGGACAGGGCAATCAGCCCCAGCATTTT. Its protein is CASSQDPGRIGGQGNQPQHF.